A selection of T cell receptor beta chains follows, all from one sample in a study of graft-versus-host responses after intestinal transplantation. No antigen has been identified for these receptors. TCRdb's copy holds only in-frame clones and misses some; the assay was immunoSEQ multiplex PCR. The data contain about 83,000 clones, less than 90% of them singletons. The sample was unstimulated CD4+ T cells sorted from spleen or lymph node cells, taken before intestinal transplant. The receptors derive from a human donor who received an intestinal transplant. Each CDR3 is given with its conserved first and last residue. Fields, in order: D gene, CDR3 length, V gene, J gene, clone size, CDR3 DNA, CDR3 protein. A D gene is named only where the DNA matches it firmly. Clone size is shown for a subset of rows, as once, few, many or a class of expanded clone.

D: TRBD1
length: 13
V: TRBV30
J: TRBJ2-4
size: NA
DNA: TGTGCCGTAAGCAAACAGGGGGCTAACATTCAGTACTTC
CDR3: CAVSKQGANIQYF

D: NA
length: 15
V: TRBV27
J: TRBJ1-2
size: NA
DNA: TGTGCCAGCAGTTTTTCAGACAGAATTACTGATGGCTACACCTTC
CDR3: CASSFSDRITDGYTF

D: NA
length: 17
V: TRBV4-1
J: TRBJ1-3
size: NA
DNA: TGCGCCAGCAGCCGGGGTGGGGCAGTAGACTCTGGAAACACCATATATTTT
CDR3: CASSRGGAVDSGNTIYF

D: NA
length: 13
V: TRBV10-3
J: TRBJ2-5
size: NA
DNA: TGTGCCATCAGTGATGTCGAGTTTTCCCCCCAGTACTTC
CDR3: CAISDVEFSPQYF

D: TRBD1
length: 15
V: TRBV5-1
J: TRBJ2-7
size: NA
DNA: TGCGCCAGCAGCTTGGAAGGACAGGGGGTATACGAGCAGTACTTC
CDR3: CASSLEGQGVYEQYF

D: NA
length: 14
V: TRBV27
J: TRBJ1-1
size: NA
DNA: TGTGCCAGCGGGTCGACAGGTTTCCCCGGAGAAGCTTTCTTT
CDR3: CASGSTGFPGEAFF

D: TRBD1
length: 16
V: TRBV9
J: TRBJ1-1
size: NA
DNA: TGTGCCAGCAGCCCAGGGCACAGGGGGACTAACACTGAAGCTTTCTTT
CDR3: CASSPGHRGTNTEAFF

D: NA
length: 18
V: TRBV18
J: TRBJ2-1
size: NA
DNA: TGTGCCAGCTCACGAGAGGTACACAGGGCTGGTACAGGGAATGAGCAGTTCTTC
CDR3: CASSREVHRAGTGNEQFF

D: TRBD2
length: 16
V: TRBV9
J: TRBJ2-3
size: once
DNA: TGTGCCAGCAGCTCTAGACTAGCGCCCCCAGAAAATACGCAGTATTTT
CDR3: CASSSRLAPPENTQYF

D: NA
length: 12
V: TRBV6-5
J: TRBJ2-4
size: once
DNA: TGTGCCAGCAGTCCTTCTAGGGGCATTCAGTACTTC
CDR3: CASSPSRGIQYF

D: NA
length: 15
V: TRBV9
J: TRBJ2-1
size: NA
DNA: TGTGCCAGCAGCGTGGGGGGAGGGGGAGAGAGGGAGCAGTTCTTC
CDR3: CASSVGGGGEREQFF

D: NA
length: 11
V: TRBV27
J: TRBJ2-3
size: NA
DNA: TGTGCCAGCAGTCCAGGGGATACGCAGTATTTT
CDR3: CASSPGDTQYF

D: NA
length: 14
V: TRBV6-1
J: TRBJ1-1
size: NA
DNA: TGTGCCAGCAGAGGGACCGGGGGGAGCACTGAAGCTTTCTTT
CDR3: CASRGTGGSTEAFF

D: NA
length: 15
V: TRBV4-1
J: TRBJ2-7
size: NA
DNA: TGCGCCAGCAGCCAGGCCCCGGGGGTACTGGACGAGCAGTACTTC
CDR3: CASSQAPGVLDEQYF

D: NA
length: 13
V: TRBV2
J: TRBJ1-2
size: NA
DNA: TGTGCCAGCAGCGGACAGTCTAACTATGGCTACACCTTC
CDR3: CASSGQSNYGYTF

D: NA
length: 13
V: TRBV18
J: TRBJ2-7
size: NA
DNA: TGTGCCAGCTCACCACAGGGGGACTACGAGCAGTACTTC
CDR3: CASSPQGDYEQYF

D: NA
length: 14
V: TRBV27
J: TRBJ2-7
size: NA
DNA: TGTGCCAGCGCTTTTCAGGGCACGGCCTACGAGCAGTACTTC
CDR3: CASAFQGTAYEQYF

D: TRBD2
length: 16
V: TRBV7-6
J: TRBJ2-1
size: once
DNA: TGTGCCAGCAGCTTATCTGCTAGCGGAGCCTACAATGAGCAGTTCTTC
CDR3: CASSLSASGAYNEQFF

D: NA
length: 13
V: TRBV10-3
J: TRBJ1-2
size: NA
DNA: TGTGCCATCAGTGAGTCGACAGACTATGGCTACACCTTC
CDR3: CAISESTDYGYTF

D: TRBD2
length: 16
V: TRBV9
J: TRBJ2-1
size: NA
DNA: TGTGCCAGCAGCGTAGAAGCCCAGCGGGGATACAATGAGCAGTTCTTC
CDR3: CASSVEAQRGYNEQFF

D: NA
length: 14
V: TRBV14
J: TRBJ2-5
size: NA
DNA: TGTGCCAGCGCCCCTCTAGGGGTGGAAGAGACCCAGTACTTC
CDR3: CASAPLGVEETQYF

D: TRBD2
length: 14
V: TRBV2
J: TRBJ2-2
size: NA
DNA: TGTGCCAGCAGTGGACTAGCGGGGGCCGGGGAGCTGTTTTTT
CDR3: CASSGLAGAGELFF

D: NA
length: 15
V: TRBV6-5
J: TRBJ1-2
size: NA
DNA: TGTGCCAGCAGTTACGATGGGACATTTAACTATGGCTACACCTTC
CDR3: CASSYDGTFNYGYTF

D: TRBD1
length: 14
V: TRBV30
J: TRBJ1-2
size: NA
DNA: TGTGCCTGGAGTTTTGTTGGGACAGGGTATGGCTACACCTTC
CDR3: CAWSFVGTGYGYTF

D: NA
length: 13
V: TRBV28
J: TRBJ2-2
size: NA
DNA: TGTGCCAGCAGTTTAATTATAACCGGGGAGCTGTTTTTT
CDR3: CASSLIITGELFF

D: TRBD2
length: 17
V: TRBV4-2
J: TRBJ2-5
size: NA
DNA: TGTGCCAGCAGCCAAGGGACTAGCGGGACCAATTCAGAGACCCAGTACTTC
CDR3: CASSQGTSGTNSETQYF

D: NA
length: 17
V: TRBV18
J: TRBJ1-3
size: NA
DNA: TGTGCCAGCTCGCCCTCGGGGGGACGGAGCTCTGGAAACACCATATATTTT
CDR3: CASSPSGGRSSGNTIYF

D: TRBD2
length: 14
V: TRBV6-6
J: TRBJ2-2
size: NA
DNA: TGTGCCGGCGGCACGGGGGGGCTCACCGGGGAGCTGTTTTTT
CDR3: CAGGTGGLTGELFF

D: TRBD2
length: 18
V: TRBV10-3
J: TRBJ2-3
size: NA
DNA: TGTGCCGCATCCCCTGGGGCGGGAGGGCCTCTCAGCACAGATACGCAGTATTTT
CDR3: CAASPGAGGPLSTDTQYF

D: TRBD2
length: 18
V: TRBV27
J: TRBJ2-7
size: NA
DNA: TGTGCCAGCAGTCCCCTATTTGTTAGAGCGGGATTCAACTACGAGCAGTACTTC
CDR3: CASSPLFVRAGFNYEQYF

D: NA
length: 14
V: TRBV6-5
J: TRBJ2-7
size: NA
DNA: TGTGCCAGCAGTTACCAGCAGGATTTCTACGAGCAGTACTTC
CDR3: CASSYQQDFYEQYF

D: NA
length: 16
V: TRBV10-3
J: TRBJ2-5
size: once
DNA: TGTGCCATCAGTGACAACAACGGTGGTAGAGCGGAGACCCAGTACTTC
CDR3: CAISDNNGGRAETQYF

D: TRBD1
length: 15
V: TRBV6-5
J: TRBJ2-2
size: NA
DNA: TGTGCCAGCAGTCTACAGGGGCCTAACACCGGGGAGCTGTTTTTT
CDR3: CASSLQGPNTGELFF

D: TRBD2
length: 15
V: TRBV7-9
J: TRBJ2-1
size: NA
DNA: TGTGCCAGCAGCCCCGGACTAGCGGGAGGGAATGAGCAGTTCTTC
CDR3: CASSPGLAGGNEQFF

D: NA
length: 19
V: TRBV2
J: TRBJ1-2
size: NA
DNA: TGTGCCAGCAGTGAATACAGGGTGGTTTGGTCGCGTAGGGTTTATGGCTACACCTTC
CDR3: CASSEYRVVWSRRVYGYTF

D: TRBD1
length: 14
V: TRBV18
J: TRBJ1-5
size: NA
DNA: TGTGCCAGCTCACTCGGACAGGGGGATCAGCCCCAGCATTTT
CDR3: CASSLGQGDQPQHF

D: TRBD2
length: 17
V: TRBV4-1
J: TRBJ2-1
size: NA
DNA: TGCGCCAGCAGCCACCCCAGACTAGCGGGAGACCGTAATGAGCAGTTCTTC
CDR3: CASSHPRLAGDRNEQFF

D: NA
length: 13
V: TRBV27
J: TRBJ1-6
size: NA
DNA: TGTGCCAGTTCGCAGGGGATCGGGTCACCCCTCCACTTT
CDR3: CASSQGIGSPLHF

D: TRBD2
length: 18
V: TRBV4-2
J: TRBJ2-7
size: NA
DNA: TGTGCCAGCAGCCAAGATCGGACTAGCGAATACTTCTCCTACGAGCAGTACTTC
CDR3: CASSQDRTSEYFSYEQYF

D: NA
length: 15
V: TRBV11-3
J: TRBJ2-7
size: NA
DNA: TGTGCCAGCAGCTTAGGTGGGGCCAGATCCTACGAGCAGTACTTC
CDR3: CASSLGGARSYEQYF

D: TRBD1
length: 13
V: TRBV27
J: TRBJ2-3
size: NA
DNA: TGTGCCAGCAGCGGACAGGGTGGTCGTACGCAGTATTTT
CDR3: CASSGQGGRTQYF

D: TRBD2
length: 18
V: TRBV7-6
J: TRBJ2-1
size: NA
DNA: TGTGCCAGCAGCGAGAGACTAGCGGGGGCCGGATTCGGCAATGAGCAGTTCTTC
CDR3: CASSERLAGAGFGNEQFF

D: NA
length: 13
V: TRBV30
J: TRBJ1-1
size: NA
DNA: TGTGCCTGGGGAAGGACCGGCGGGACTGAAGCTTTCTTT
CDR3: CAWGRTGGTEAFF

D: TRBD1
length: 16
V: TRBV28
J: TRBJ1-2
size: NA
DNA: TGTGCCAGCAGTAAAGGGTACAGGTCAGGGGGCTATGGCTACACCTTC
CDR3: CASSKGYRSGGYGYTF

D: NA
length: 13
V: TRBV5-4
J: TRBJ1-1
size: NA
DNA: TGTGCCAGCAGCTTGGAATCTAACCATGAAGCTTTCTTT
CDR3: CASSLESNHEAFF

D: TRBD1
length: 16
V: TRBV19
J: TRBJ1-2
size: few
DNA: TGTGCCAGTAGTATGGGAACAGGGGTGTCTATCTATGGCTACACCTTC
CDR3: CASSMGTGVSIYGYTF

D: NA
length: 13
V: TRBV7-8
J: TRBJ2-4
size: NA
DNA: TGTGCCAGCAGCTTAGAAGGACTATCTAGGCAGTACTTC
CDR3: CASSLEGLSRQYF

D: TRBD2
length: 15
V: TRBV5-4
J: TRBJ2-1
size: NA
DNA: TGTGCCAGCAGCTTGGTGGGCGGGGGCTACAATGAGCAGTTCTTC
CDR3: CASSLVGGGYNEQFF

D: NA
length: 13
V: TRBV18
J: TRBJ2-5
size: NA
DNA: TGTGCCAGCTCAGGTAGCGGCCAAGAGACCCAGTACTTC
CDR3: CASSGSGQETQYF

D: NA
length: 14
V: TRBV6-5
J: TRBJ1-2
size: NA
DNA: TGTGCCAGCAGTTACTCGCCAGCGACGTATGGCTACACCTTC
CDR3: CASSYSPATYGYTF

D: TRBD1
length: 16
V: TRBV7-9
J: TRBJ2-5
size: NA
DNA: TGTGCCAGCAGCCCACCGCTGACAGGGAGAGGGGAGACCCAGTACTTC
CDR3: CASSPPLTGRGETQYF

D: TRBD1
length: 16
V: TRBV6-1
J: TRBJ1-5
size: NA
DNA: TGTGCCAGCAGTGGACAGGGGGTTATGGGGAATCAGCCCCAGCATTTT
CDR3: CASSGQGVMGNQPQHF